This T cell receptor beta chain is from a study of shared clonotypes between healthy human individuals. The naive CD8 fraction comprised CD45RO-negative cells positively selected for CCR7 and excluded terminally differentiated effector memory CD45RA+ cells. Donors were Caucasian adults residing in Nashville, Tennessee, USA. Method: immunoSEQ multiplex PCR; TCRdb's copy keeps in-frame clones and lacks some. Of some 800,000 clones in the sample, about 91% were seen once. What was sequenced was naive CD8+ T cells sorted from blood. This clonotype originated in a man aged 30 to 39 in good health.

The CDR3 bases are TGTGCCAGCAGCGCAGGCAGGGGGATCGACGAGCAGTACTTC. Encoded protein: CASSAGRGIDEQYF. The rearrangement links TRBV7-9 to TRBJ2-7; 7 nucleotides match TRBD1. J was trimmed by 5 bases and V by 5 bases; bases with no gene match: 9. This CDR3 is 14 amino acids long. Looked up from germline, CDR1 is SEHNR and CDR2 is FQNEAQ (reference sequence).